The T cell receptor beta chain described here comes from a study of spatial heterogeneity in lung cancer. Germline V lookup: CDR1 DFQATT, CDR2 SNEGSKA (reference sequence). Trimming removed 1 base from V and 1 base from J, with 7 bases in between. The CDR3 has 13 amino acids. Time point reported: sample taken at primary tumor resection. Extraction of whole RNA from tumor, nontumor lung or frozen PBMC preceded unsorted sequencing. This clonotype was detected only a few times. TCRdb re-analysed the 5' RACE reads in MiXCR, keeping a single row per CDR3 protein. The data contain tens of thousands of distinct CDR3 sequences, approximately 12% of them seen just once; the ten biggest clones take up just over 40%.

This TCR derives from a male donor with early-stage non-small cell lung cancer. The rearrangement joins TRBV20-1 to TRBJ2-5; D possibly corresponds to TRBD1 (6 bases). The input for sequencing was PBMCs, taken at surgery. CDR3 protein: CSARGRGQETQYF. The CDR3 nucleotides read TGCAGTGCTAGAGGCAGGGGCCAAGAGACCCAGTACTTC.